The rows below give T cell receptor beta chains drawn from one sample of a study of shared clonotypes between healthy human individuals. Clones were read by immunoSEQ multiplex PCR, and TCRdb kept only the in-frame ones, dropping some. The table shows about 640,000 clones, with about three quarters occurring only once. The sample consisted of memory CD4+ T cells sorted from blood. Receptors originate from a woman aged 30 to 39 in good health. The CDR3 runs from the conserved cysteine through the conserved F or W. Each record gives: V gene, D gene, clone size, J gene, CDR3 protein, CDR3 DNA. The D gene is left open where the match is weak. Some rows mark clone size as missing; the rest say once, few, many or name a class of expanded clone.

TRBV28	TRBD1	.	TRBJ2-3	CASRGQGSTDTQYF	TGTGCCAGCAGAGGACAGGGGAGCACAGATACGCAGTATTTT
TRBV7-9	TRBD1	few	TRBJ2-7	CASIRGQGSYEQYF	TGTGCCAGCATCCGGGGACAGGGATCCTACGAGCAGTACTTC
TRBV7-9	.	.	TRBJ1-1	CASSPKPGRGNTEAFF	TGTGCCAGCAGCCCCAAGCCGGGCAGGGGGAACACTGAAGCTTTCTTT
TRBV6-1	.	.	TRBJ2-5	CASTVAGLETQYF	TGTGCCAGCACCGTGGCGGGGCTTGAGACCCAGTACTTC
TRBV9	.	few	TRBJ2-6	CASSVGGLGANVLTF	TGTGCCAGCAGCGTAGGAGGGTTAGGGGCCAACGTCCTGACTTTC
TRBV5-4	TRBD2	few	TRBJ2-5	CASSWDPAGAGETQYF	TGTGCCAGCAGCTGGGACCCCGCGGGAGCGGGCGAGACCCAGTACTTC
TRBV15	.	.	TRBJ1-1	CATGGRRNTEAFF	TGTGCCACTGGCGGAAGGAGGAACACTGAAGCTTTCTTT
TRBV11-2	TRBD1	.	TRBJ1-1	CASSRGQVEAFF	TGTGCCAGCAGCCGAGGACAGGTGGAAGCTTTCTTT
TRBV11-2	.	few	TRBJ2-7	CASSALGSYEQYF	TGTGCCAGCAGCGCTCTCGGGAGCTACGAGCAGTACTTC
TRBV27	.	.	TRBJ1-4	CASSLRRVNEKLFF	TGTGCCAGCAGTTTACGTAGGGTGAATGAAAAACTGTTTTTT